These 19 T cell receptor beta chains came from one sample sequenced in a study of type 1 and type 2 diabetes patients. PCR was run on genomic DNA. The TCR beta CDR3 region was amplified using 30 forward and 13 reverse primers. TCRdb reanalysed the multiplex PCR reads using MiXCR and keeps one entry per CDR3 protein. This sample has around 300,000 distinct CDR3 sequences; approximately 45% occur once, and the top ten carry about 13%. Input material: peripheral blood mononuclear cells (PBMCs). The receptors derive from a man between 18 and 35 years old with type 2 diabetes.

Comments on this clonotype: The junction and the germline gene differ at one end; a read error may be behind it. This chain links TRBV5-1 with TRBJ2-7; the D is unclear. This CDR3 spans 14 amino acids. CDR1 is SGHRS, CDR2 YFSETQ, per germline. CDR3 nucleotides: TGCGCCAGCAGCTTGGTCCCCCCTTTCTACGAGCAGCACTTC. Amino acid sequence: CASSLVPPFYEQHF.

The gene calls are TRBV28 and TRBJ2-1, with 7 bases aligning to TRBD2. Trimming cost V 7 bases and J 1 base; bases outside gene matches: 13. Germline V lookup: CDR1 MDHEN, CDR2 SYDVKM. CDR3 length: 17 residues. The CDR3 is CASTTYSGGTSYNEQFF. For the CDR3, the DNA is TGTGCCAGCACAACCTACTCCGGGGGGACTTCCTACAATGAGCAGTTCTTC. The full variable domain, with the rest looked up from reference TRBV28 and TRBJ2-1, is DVKVTQSSRYLVKRTGEKVFLECVQDMDHENMFWYRQDPGLGLRLIYFSYDVKMKEKGDIPEGYSVSREKKERFSLILESASTNQTSMYLCASTTYSGGTSYNEQFFGPGTRLTVL.

In this sample, this clonotype turned up a few times. The chain combines TRBV18 with TRBJ2-5, with 8 bases aligning to TRBD1. The CDR3 is 14 amino acids. V trimming: 0 bases; J trimming: 4 bases; junction bases outside the gene matches: 1. Germline V gives CDR1 KGHSH, CDR2 LQKENI. CDR3: CASSPPRGRETQYF. CDR3 nucleotide sequence: TGTGCCAGCTCACCACCCAGGGGGCGAGAGACCCAGTACTTC.

This rearrangement joins TRBV9 to TRBJ2-1; a weak D match, TRBD1 (6 bases). The V end lost 4 bases, the J end lost 4 bases, and 15 bases lay between the germline ends. In germline, CDR1 is SGDLS, CDR2 YYNGEE. The CDR3 is 15 residues long. CDR3 region: CASSNPGHGYNEQFF. CDR3 sequence (DNA): TGTGCCAGCAGCAATCCGGGACACGGATACAATGAGCAGTTCTTC. The full variable domain, completed using reference TRBV9 and TRBJ2-1, is DSGVTQTPKHLITATGQRVTLRCSPRSGDLSVYWYQQSLDQGLQFLIQYYNGEERAKGNILERFSAQQFPDLHSELNLSSLELGDSALYFCASSNPGHGYNEQFFGPGTRLTVL.

The chain joins TRBV4-3 to TRBJ1-2; 8 nucleotides agree with TRBD1. CDR3 length equals 15 residues. V lost 0 bases to trimming and J lost 7 bases; unmatched junction nucleotides: 7. Germline CDR1 LGHNA, CDR2 YSLEER. The CDR3 DNA sequence: TGCGCCAGCAGCCAAGAAACATCAGGGGGCAGTGGCTACACCTTC. Translation: CASSQETSGGSGYTF.

This chain connects TRBV5-1 to TRBJ1-1, with D uncertain. In germline, CDR1 is SGHRS, CDR2 YFSETQ. Deletions cut 4 bases from V and 4 bases from J, with 8 bases between. This CDR3 contains 12 residues. Here the CDR3 reads CASSLDGTEAFF. The CDR3 DNA follows: TGCGCCAGCAGCCTAGACGGCACTGAAGCTTTCTTT.

This sequence joins TRBV28 and TRBJ2-7, with no clear D. The CDR3 spans 15 residues. Deletions cut 5 bases from V and 2 bases from J, with 16 bases between. CDR1 is MDHEN, CDR2 SYDVKM, per germline. DNA of the CDR3: TGTGCCAGCAGTCCAGCTGACTTTGAGACCTACGAGCAGTACTTC. The encoded protein is CASSPADFETYEQYF.

This clonotype was found a few times. The V gene is TRBV10-3, the J gene TRBJ2-7; D not resolved. The germline V and J ends were trimmed by 2 bases and 2 bases, with 13 bases remaining between them. The CDR3 contains 15 residues. The germline V gene has CDR1 ENHRY and CDR2 SYGVKD. CDR3 loop: CAISEPPLLTYEQYF. The CDR3 DNA sequence: TGTGCCATCAGTGAGCCTCCACTACTTACCTACGAGCAGTACTTC.

The rearrangement uses TRBV20-1 and TRBJ2-5; D might be TRBD1 or TRBD2, each matching 6 bases. CDR3 length equals 14 residues. The V gene's germline CDR1 is DFQATT and CDR2 SNEGSKA (reference sequence). V dropped 3 bases and J dropped 6 bases, with 17 bases sitting between them. The CDR3: CSASVANGGQTQYF. The CDR3 bases are TGCAGTGCTAGCGTGGCCAACGGGGGCCAGACCCAGTACTTC.

A note on this clonotype: This likely comes from a read error, as the CDR3 has no conserved phenylalanine or tryptophan at its end. The chain employs TRBV2 and TRBJ1-1, with D perhaps matching TRBD1 (5 bases). Trimming removed 3 bases at V and 6 bases at J, with 8 bases between. The germline V gene has CDR1 SNHLY and CDR2 FYNNEI. CDR3 length: 12 residues. The CDR3 is CASSDWGAEAFS. CDR3 bases: TGTGCCAGCAGTGATTGGGGGGCTGAAGCTTTCTCT.

The chain employs TRBV27 and TRBJ2-7; 7 bases line up with TRBD1. The V gene's germline CDR1 is MNHEY and CDR2 SMNVEV (reference sequence). There are 15 residues in the CDR3. The V segment lost 4 bases and the J segment 0 bases; nucleotides outside the gene matches: 6. The CDR3 DNA is TGTGCCAGCAGTTCGAACCGGGACAGCTCCTACGAGCAGTACTTC. It encodes CASSSNRDSSYEQYF.

The V call is TRBV11-1, the J call TRBJ2-3, with TRBD2 matching over 13 bases. V was clipped by 4 bases and J by 4 bases; unmatched bases: 5. CDR3 length equals 16 residues. The germline V gene has CDR1 SGHAT and CDR2 FQDESV (reference sequence). The CDR3, as DNA: TGTGCCAGCAGCTCTGGACTAGCGGGAGTTTCAGATACGCAGTATTTT. This translates into CASSSGLAGVSDTQYF.

V gene TRBV5-1 combines with J gene TRBJ2-3; D call uncertain. The germline gives CDR1 SGHRS, CDR2 YFSETQ. The CDR3 consists of 15 residues. Trimming took off 5 bases at V and 2 bases at J, with 15 bases between the two ends. CDR3 sequence: CASRDPQIPTDTQYF. Here the CDR3 DNA reads TGCGCCAGCAGGGATCCCCAGATACCCACAGATACGCAGTATTTT.

This rearrangement joins TRBV14 to TRBJ2-5; D remains ambiguous. The germline V gene encodes CDR1 SGHDN and CDR2 FVKESK. This CDR3 contains 14 residues. V was trimmed by 1 base and J by 1 base, leaving 7 bases between them. The CDR3 loop reads CASSQVGIQETQYF. In DNA form, the CDR3 reads TGTGCCAGCAGCCAAGTGGGTATCCAAGAGACCCAGTACTTC.

The chain couples TRBV29-1 to TRBJ1-1, with no clear D. The germline CDR1 and CDR2 sequences are SQVTM and ANQGSEA. With 4 bases removed from V and 0 bases from J, the gap between germline ends came to 6 bases. The CDR3 has 12 residues. The CDR3 bases are TGCAGCGTTGGTGGGCTGAACACTGAAGCTTTCTTT. It yields the protein CSVGGLNTEAFF.

This clonotype was counted a few times. The chain is built from TRBV2 and TRBJ2-7; the D gene could be TRBD1 or TRBD2 (6 bases each). The CDR3 spans 14 residues. CDR1 is SNHLY and CDR2 is FYNNEI in the germline V gene. The V end was cut by 6 bases, the J end by 6 bases, with 18 bases between. CDR3 in amino acids: CASSLQGIGGEQYF. The CDR3 DNA follows: TGTGCCAGCAGCCTTCAGGGGATCGGGGGCGAGCAGTACTTC.

This clonotype occurred a few times. The V gene is TRBV7-2, the J gene TRBJ2-3, with 10 bases identical to TRBD1. The CDR3 is made up of 17 amino acids. With V trimmed by 8 bases and J by 2 bases, 13 bases remained unmatched. The germline V gene has CDR1 SGHTA and CDR2 FQGNSA. CDR3 in DNA: TGTGCCAGCTCTACAGACAGGGGGCTTCCGTACACAGATACGCAGTATTTT. It codes for CASSTDRGLPYTDTQYF. The full variable domain, in which reference TRBV7-2 and TRBJ2-3 provide the parts outside the CDR3, is GAGVSQSPSNKVTEKGKDVELRCDPISGHTALYWYRQSLGQGLEFLIYFQGNSAPDKSGLPSDRFSAERTGGSVSTLTIQRTQQEDSAVYLCASSTDRGLPYTDTQYFGPGTRLTVL.

This clonotype was seen repeatedly, ten times or more. The gene calls are TRBV25-1 and TRBJ2-7; D is possibly TRBD1 (6 bases). V was shortened by 6 bases and J by 2 bases, with 11 bases between the two germline ends. The CDR3 has 13 amino acids. Per germline, CDR1 MGHDK and CDR2 SYGVNS. This CDR3 is CASRQGRAYEQYF. The CDR3 bases are TGTGCCAGCAGACAGGGTAGGGCCTACGAGCAGTACTTC.

The rearrangement links TRBV10-3 to TRBJ2-3, with a tentative D call TRBD1 (5 bases). This CDR3 spans 13 amino acids. V lost 7 bases and J lost 5, with 13 bases in between. The germline V gene has CDR1 ENHRY and CDR2 SYGVKD. The CDR3 region is CAITGIAGDTQYF. In DNA, the CDR3 is TGTGCCATCACAGGGATTGCCGGAGATACGCAGTATTTT.